The source of this T cell receptor beta chain is a study of OX40 agonist ivuxolimab in advanced cancers. The data were produced by immunoSEQ multiplex PCR, yet TCRdb's version contains in-frame clones alone and is incomplete. The data hold fewer than 85,000 clones, with 75% to 90% observed a single time. V lost 8 bases and J 4 bases, leaving 17 bases between the germline ends. Germline-derived CDR1 and CDR2 are ENHRY and SYGVKD. The CDR3 sequence is 15 residues long. The material sequenced was CD4+ or CD8+ T cells sorted from blood, taken in a trial of the OX40 agonist ivuxolimab. This chain uses TRBV10-3 with TRBJ2-2, with D possibly being TRBD2 (6 bases). The receptor comes from an adult with an advanced solid tumor such as melanoma, head and neck, liver or kidney cancer. The CDR3 is CAIASGVATTGELFF. The DNA of the CDR3 is TGTGCCATCGCGTCGGGAGTAGCGACCACCGGGGAGCTGTTTTTT.